This T cell receptor beta chain comes out of a study of neurological immune-mediated disorders. General study points: With the multiple sclerosis repertoire cluster, neither clinical nor MRI features showed any association. Repertoires from 18 of 34 multiple sclerosis patients grouped phylogenetically into a related-CDR3 cluster, suggesting a possible signature.

The cDNA was generated through 5'RACE incorporating 10-nucleotide random UMIs. TCRdb used MiXCR to reprocess the 5' RACE reads, holding one entry per CDR3 protein. This table holds about 120,000 distinct CDR3 sequences, about 3.4% found once. This clonotype was observed many times. The antigen remains unidentified. The CDR3 runs to 12 residues. Germline V CDR1 and CDR2: MNHEY, SVGAGI. Trimming stripped 7 bases from V and 8 bases from J, with 14 bases between. Sequencing used PBMCs. The V gene is TRBV6-5, the J gene TRBJ1-2, with D possibly matching TRBD1 (5 bases). The TCR sequence derives from a young woman with multiple sclerosis. This chain's CDR3 is CASTTGDLGYTF. The CDR3, as DNA: TGTGCCAGCACCACGGGGGATTTAGGCTACACCTTC.